A selection of T cell receptor beta chains follows, all from one sample in a study of OX40 agonist ivuxolimab in advanced cancers. TCRdb's copy holds only in-frame clones and misses some; the assay was immunoSEQ multiplex PCR. The repertoire includes approximately 86,000 clones, approximately 90% of them detected once, and 0.33% sits in the top ten. The sequencing used CD4+ or CD8+ T cells sorted from blood, collected in a trial of the OX40 agonist ivuxolimab. The receptors here all came from an adult with an advanced solid tumor such as melanoma, head and neck, liver or kidney cancer. Each CDR3 is given with its conserved first and last residue. D genes are given only for firm matches. Size is stated for part of the rows, as once, few or many counts, or as a class when the clone is expanded.

cdr3_nt cdr3_aa j_call d_call clone_size v_call cdr3_length
TGTGCCAGCAGCTTAACCGGGACTAGCGGGACTGCCGGTGAGCAGTTCTTC CASSLTGTSGTAGEQFF TRBJ2-1 TRBD2 NA TRBV7-6 17
TGTGCCAGTAGTCAGGACGCTGGGGCCAACGTCCTGACTTTC CASSQDAGANVLTF TRBJ2-6 NA NA TRBV19 14
TGTGCCAGCAGCTTAACTGGGGCCAACGTCCTGACTTTC CASSLTGANVLTF TRBJ2-6 NA NA TRBV7-3 13
TGTGCCACCAGCAGAGATCGTCTCCCCGGGGAGCTGTTTTTT CATSRDRLPGELFF TRBJ2-2 NA NA TRBV15 14
TGTGCCAGCAGCGTAGTTGGGACAGGGGGCTCCGGCACCGGGGAGCTGTTTTTT CASSVVGTGGSGTGELFF TRBJ2-2 TRBD1 NA TRBV9 18
TGTGCCAGCAGTTACGGGGGACCCACAGATACGCAGTATTTT CASSYGGPTDTQYF TRBJ2-3 NA NA TRBV6-6 14
TGTGCCAGCGGGGACTGGACAGGATCGACCGGGGAGCTGTTTTTT CASGDWTGSTGELFF TRBJ2-2 NA NA TRBV2 15
TGTGCCAGCAGCTTGAGGGGCAGAAACACCGGGGAGCTGTTTTTT CASSLRGRNTGELFF TRBJ2-2 NA NA TRBV5-6 15
TGCGCCAGCAGCTTAGACTCCCAACCCAAGTATGTGAAGTATTTT CASSLDSQPKYVKYF TRBJ2-3 NA NA TRBV5-1 15
TGTGCCAGCAGCAAAGCTAGCTACGAGACCCAGTACTTC CASSKASYETQYF TRBJ2-5 NA few TRBV7-3 13
TGTGCCAGCGGGGCCGCGGCCTCTGGAAACACCATATATTTT CASGAAASGNTIYF TRBJ1-3 NA NA TRBV6-1 14
TGCGCCAGCAGCTTGGCCGGGCGTTCACCCCTCCACTTT CASSLAGRSPLHF TRBJ1-6 NA NA TRBV5-1 13
TGTGCCAGCAGCCTTGGGACTAGCGGGAGAAGGTTGGGAGATACGCAGTATTTT CASSLGTSGRRLGDTQYF TRBJ2-3 TRBD2 NA TRBV9 18
TGTGCCAGCAGTTTGAATCCTGGAATCTGGGGAGATACGCAGTATTTT CASSLNPGIWGDTQYF TRBJ2-3 NA NA TRBV27 16
TGTGCCAGCAGTGACTCGACAGGGGGCGGTACGCAGTATTTT CASSDSTGGGTQYF TRBJ2-3 TRBD1 few TRBV6-4 14
TGTGCCAGCAGCTTAGCCTCTAGAGTTGAGCAGTTCTTC CASSLASRVEQFF TRBJ2-1 NA NA TRBV7-2 13
TGTGCCATCAGTACTAGCCCCACTAGCAATGAGCAGTTCTTC CAISTSPTSNEQFF TRBJ2-1 NA NA TRBV10-3 14
TGCGCCAGCAGCTTGAAGGGCAGAGGCCAAGAGACCCAGTACTTC CASSLKGRGQETQYF TRBJ2-5 NA NA TRBV5-1 15
TGTGGGGCAGGGAAGGGAACCGGGGAGCTGTTTTTT CGAGKGTGELFF TRBJ2-2 NA NA TRBV10-3 12
TGTGCCAGCAGCTTGCGAGCGGGAGCCGCCTACGAGCAGTACTTC CASSLRAGAAYEQYF TRBJ2-7 TRBD2 NA TRBV5-5 15
TGTGCCAGCAGCGTGGGGACTAGCGGAGGTTTTGATACGCAGTATTTT CASSVGTSGGFDTQYF TRBJ2-3 TRBD2 NA TRBV9 16
TGTGCCATCAGTGCGGGGCCGGTGGGCAGGACGACAAACACCGGGGAGCTGTTTTTT CAISAGPVGRTTNTGELFF TRBJ2-2 NA once TRBV10-3 19
TGTGCCAGCAGCTTACGTGGCAGGGGAGGGATCGGGGAGCTGTTTTTT CASSLRGRGGIGELFF TRBJ2-2 NA NA TRBV7-2 16
TGCGCCAGCAGCCAATGGACAGGAGGAAACACCGGGGAGCTGTTTTTT CASSQWTGGNTGELFF TRBJ2-2 TRBD1 NA TRBV4-1 16
TGTGCCAGCAGCACTACCCTCGGGACAGGGGACACCGGGGAGCTGTTTTTT CASSTTLGTGDTGELFF TRBJ2-2 TRBD1 NA TRBV5-6 17
TGTGCCAGCAGTTTAGGGAGGAAGCAGTACTTC CASSLGRKQYF TRBJ2-7 NA NA TRBV27 11
TGTGCCAGCAGTGAACGATCGGGAGCGATCATGAATACGCAGTATTTT CASSERSGAIMNTQYF TRBJ2-3 NA NA TRBV6-1 16
TGTGCCATCAGTGGCCCCGGGGATTCGCGGGAGACCCAGTACTTC CAISGPGDSRETQYF TRBJ2-5 NA NA TRBV10-3 15
TGTGCCAGCAGACAACGTGGGACACCGGGGGTGACGCAGTATTTT CASRQRGTPGVTQYF TRBJ2-3 NA once TRBV5-6 15
TGTGCCAGCAGCCGCCAGGGTTCAGCCTACGAGCAGTACTTC CASSRQGSAYEQYF TRBJ2-7 NA NA TRBV7-2 14
TGCAGCGTTGCCCCAATGACAGGGGGCTCCTACAATGAGCAGTTCTTC CSVAPMTGGSYNEQFF TRBJ2-1 TRBD1 NA TRBV29-1 16
TGTGCCAGCAGCCGCTCACTAGCGGGAGGGCCCCCTAGCACAGATACGCAGTATTTT CASSRSLAGGPPSTDTQYF TRBJ2-3 TRBD2 NA TRBV27 19
TGTGCCTGGAGTGGCGGGGACAATCAGCCCCAGCATTTT CAWSGGDNQPQHF TRBJ1-5 NA many TRBV30 13
TGTGCCAGCAGTTACTCGGGGACAGGGTCCTACGAGCAGTACTTC CASSYSGTGSYEQYF TRBJ2-7 TRBD1 NA TRBV6-5 15
TGTGCCAGCAGCTTTGGGCGGGAGGCCCGCTCCTACAATGAGCAGTTCTTC CASSFGREARSYNEQFF TRBJ2-1 TRBD2 NA TRBV7-8 17
TGTGCCATTTCCGGGACAATGGATTCACCCCTCCACTTT CAISGTMDSPLHF TRBJ1-6 NA NA TRBV10-3 13
TGTGCCAGTAGTTGGGGTAGCGGGAGCCAAGAGACCCAGTACTTC CASSWGSGSQETQYF TRBJ2-5 TRBD2 NA TRBV19 15
TGTGCCAGCAGTCTCCTAGGGGCAGATACGCAGTATTTT CASSLLGADTQYF TRBJ2-3 NA NA TRBV6-5 13
TGTGCCAGCAGTTACTCGGGAGGAGACGGGGGGACCCAGTACTTC CASSYSGGDGGTQYF TRBJ2-5 NA NA TRBV6-6 15
TGCGCCAGCAGCTTGGGAGCGGGAGGCACAGATACGCAGTATTTT CASSLGAGGTDTQYF TRBJ2-3 TRBD2 NA TRBV5-1 15
TGCGCCAGCAGCCAAGGGGAGCGAATCGGTGCAGATACGCAGTATTTT CASSQGERIGADTQYF TRBJ2-3 NA NA TRBV4-1 16
TGTGCCAGCAGCTTGGTTCAGGGCGAGCAGTACTTC CASSLVQGEQYF TRBJ2-7 NA few TRBV5-4 12
TGCGCCAGCAGCCCCGGACTAGCGGGAGGGCCGAGGGAGACCCAGTACTTC CASSPGLAGGPRETQYF TRBJ2-5 TRBD2 NA TRBV4-1 17
TGTGCCAGCACTCCAGTGGGGGAAGCGCGGTCCTACGAGCAGTACTTC CASTPVGEARSYEQYF TRBJ2-7 NA NA TRBV28 16
TGTGCCAGCAGCTTAGGCCTCGGAGAGACCCAGTACTTC CASSLGLGETQYF TRBJ2-5 NA NA TRBV11-2 13
TGTGCCAGCAGCGTAGTAGGCGGGAGTAGTCTTCATGAGCAGTTCTTC CASSVVGGSSLHEQFF TRBJ2-1 TRBD2 NA TRBV9 16
TGTGCCAGCTCACCACAACAGGAGAACACCGGGGAGCTGTTTTTT CASSPQQENTGELFF TRBJ2-2 NA NA TRBV18 15
TGTGCCAGCAGTCCCGGACAACTAGTGAATGAAAAACTGTTTTTT CASSPGQLVNEKLFF TRBJ1-4 NA NA TRBV27 15
TGCGCCAGCAGCTTCAGACCTTCGGGTAATGAAAAACTGTTTTTT CASSFRPSGNEKLFF TRBJ1-4 NA NA TRBV5-1 15
TGTGCCAGCAGCTTGGGAGGCAGGGGCAACACCGGGGAGCTGTTTTTT CASSLGGRGNTGELFF TRBJ2-2 NA NA TRBV5-4 16